One and the same sample provided the 29 T cell receptor beta chains below, sequenced in a study of cytomegalovirus exposure and HLA in healthy donors. The PCR was carried out with 60 Vbeta primers and 13 Jbeta primers. The table came from immunoSEQ multiplex PCR; TCRdb's copy has only in-frame clones and leaves some out. The table shows about 210,000 clones, with roughly 85% occurring only once. The sample consisted of PBMCs. The receptors shown here come from a male donor in good health and CMV-seronegative.

The J gene is TRBJ2-3, the V gene TRBV19; 8 nucleotides agree with TRBD1. V shed 1 base, J shed 4 bases, and the junction held 4 bases outside the gene matches. The V gene's germline CDR1 is LNHDA and CDR2 SQIVND (reference sequence). The CDR3 loop spans 15 amino acids. This CDR3 is CASSIAQGAADTQYF. The CDR3 region has the DNA TGTGCCAGTAGTATAGCTCAGGGGGCCGCAGATACGCAGTATTTT.

In its sample, this clone was seen a few times. The genes are TRBV5-1 and TRBJ1-2; 7 nucleotides line up with TRBD1. This CDR3 has 16 amino acids. With 1 base clipped from V and 3 bases from J, the junction kept 9 bases outside the gene matches. CDR1 SGHRS and CDR2 YFSETQ come from the germline V gene. Here the CDR3 DNA reads TGCGCCAGCAGCTTGACCCGGGACAGCAACGACTATGGCTACACCTTC. Translation: CASSLTRDSNDYGYTF.

This clone came up once. The CDR3 is CASTNQLAGYGYTF. In nucleotides, the CDR3 is TGTGCCAGCACCAATCAGCTGGCGGGCTATGGCTACACCTTC. The chain recombines TRBV5-5 with TRBJ1-2; unclear D gene. This CDR3 region has 14 residues. Trimming left V 6 bases short and J 4 bases short, with 16 bases between. Germline V gene lookup returns CDR1 SGHKS and CDR2 YYEKEE (reference sequence).

This chain uses TRBV9 with TRBJ1-6; no clear D. Germline V lookup: CDR1 SGDLS, CDR2 YYNGEE. The CDR3 is made up of 16 amino acids. V was cut by 0 bases and J by 9 bases, with 16 bases left in between. As DNA, the CDR3 is TGTGCCAGCAGCGTAGCCTCGACTCTGCGGAGTTCACCCCTCCACTTT. Its translation: CASSVASTLRSSPLHF.

The rearrangement joins TRBV6-6 to TRBJ1-2, with a tentative D call TRBD1 (6 bases). Trimming stripped 7 bases from V and 5 bases from J, with 17 bases between. Per germline, CDR1 MNHNY and CDR2 SVGAGI (reference sequence). The length of the CDR3 is 14 residues. CDR3 amino acids: CASIPRGGDYGYTF. DNA for the CDR3: TGTGCCAGCATCCCTCGGGGGGGCGATTATGGCTACACCTTC.

This clone has a single count. The V gene is TRBV4-1, the J gene TRBJ2-1; D is perhaps TRBD1 (5 bases). The CDR3 sequence is 18 residues long. Germline V CDR1 and CDR2: MGHRA, YSYEKL. Trimming cost V 0 bases and J 0 bases, with 15 bases left between them. CDR3 sequence reads: CASSQDLGASSSYNEQFF. Written as DNA, the CDR3 is TGCGCCAGCAGCCAAGATCTTGGGGCGTCGAGCTCCTACAATGAGCAGTTCTTC.

The chain recombines TRBV4-1 with TRBJ1-4; 8 bases fit TRBD1. Trimming at V came to 5 bases and at J to 7 bases, leaving 6 bases not matched to a gene. The CDR3 runs 14 residues. Germline values: CDR1 MGHRA, CDR2 YSYEKL. Here the CDR3 reads CASSDQGASEKLFF. The CDR3, as DNA: TGCGCCAGCAGCGATCAGGGGGCGAGTGAAAAACTGTTTTTT.

The gene calls are TRBV6-1 and TRBJ2-7; no firm D call. Between the trimmed V and J ends, which lost 5 bases and 1 base, there was a span of 12 bases. CDR3 length: 14 amino acids. Germline values: CDR1 MNHNS, CDR2 SASEGT. This CDR3 reads CASSPRGVSYEQYF. The DNA for the CDR3 is TGTGCCAGCAGTCCCCGAGGCGTTTCCTACGAGCAGTACTTC.

J is TRBJ1-1 and V is TRBV18, with D maybe TRBD1 (5 bases). CDR1 is KGHSH, CDR2 LQKENI, per germline. Trimming shortened V by 2 bases and J by 4 bases, and 14 bases separated the two germline ends. The CDR3 is made up of 15 amino acids. CDR3 DNA sequence: TGTGCCAGCTCACCAGAGGCCGGGAGGGGCACTGAAGCTTTCTTT. Its translation is CASSPEAGRGTEAFF.

The chain uses TRBV9 and TRBJ2-1; 9 bases are shared with TRBD2. Per the germline V gene, CDR1 is SGDLS and CDR2 is YYNGEE. The V gene end was trimmed by 4 bases and the J gene end by 4 bases; junction bases not matched to a gene: 9. CDR3 length: 16 residues. The CDR3 DNA follows: TGTGCCAGCAGCCTCCACGTAGCGGGAGAGTACAATGAGCAGTTCTTC. Translation: CASSLHVAGEYNEQFF.

The rearrangement uses TRBV19 and TRBJ2-7; 8 bases match TRBD1. Germline values: CDR1 LNHDA, CDR2 SQIVND (reference sequence). Trimming cost V 5 bases and J 3 bases; bases outside gene matches: 15. The CDR3 totals 17 residues. This CDR3 reads CASSGIGTGRALYEQYF. The CDR3 nucleotides read TGTGCCAGTAGTGGGATCGGGACAGGACGGGCCCTCTACGAGCAGTACTTC.

The chain's CDR3 is CASRTDRGTEETQYF. The CDR3, as DNA: TGTGCCAGCAGAACGGACAGGGGGACGGAAGAGACCCAGTACTTC. V is TRBV28 and J is TRBJ2-5; 10 nucleotides line up with TRBD1. Germline lookup yields CDR1 MDHEN and CDR2 SYDVKM. CDR3 length: 15 amino acids. With 6 bases clipped from V and 3 bases from J, the junction kept 7 bases outside the gene matches.

Notes on this clone: Its ends do not fully match the called genes, so a read error is possible. This chain uses TRBV6-1 with TRBJ1-1, with TRBD1 as a possible D gene (6 bases). From germline, CDR1 is MNHNS and CDR2 SASEGT. The CDR3 covers 17 residues. The CDR3 here is CVSSGRTARAMNTEAFF. As DNA, the CDR3 is TGTGTCAGCAGTGGGAGGACAGCAAGAGCCATGAACACTGAAGCTTTCTTT.

This chain links TRBV19 with TRBJ2-1; 10 bases agree with TRBD2. Germline values: CDR1 LNHDA, CDR2 SQIVND (reference sequence). The CDR3 totals 15 residues. V shed 3 bases and J 4 bases; nucleotides not matched to a gene: 3. This CDR3 is CASSMYSGRYNEQFF. Here the CDR3 DNA reads TGTGCCAGTAGTATGTATAGCGGGAGGTACAATGAGCAGTTCTTC.

The sample holds a few counts of this clone. CDR3 amino acids: CASSYDRDYEQYF. CDR3 sequence (DNA): TGTGCCAGCAGCTACGACAGGGACTACGAGCAGTACTTC. The chain carries TRBV7-3 and TRBJ2-7; 7 bases are a match to TRBD1. Trimming took 4 bases from V and 3 from J; bases not matched to a gene: 3. Germline values: CDR1 SGHTA, CDR2 FQGTGA. The CDR3 runs 13 residues.

The rearrangement joins TRBV7-8 to TRBJ1-1, with 8 bases lining up with TRBD1. Germline CDR1 SGHVS, CDR2 FQNEAQ. The CDR3 has 15 amino acids. J gave up 4 bases and V 4 bases, and 8 bases lay outside the gene matches. CDR3 coding DNA: TGTGCCAGCAGCTCAACAGGGGGGAGCGGCACTGAAGCTTTCTTT. Encoded protein: CASSSTGGSGTEAFF.

This chain joins TRBV19 and TRBJ2-3; the match to TRBD2 covers 11 bases. Germline V gene lookup returns CDR1 LNHDA and CDR2 SQIVND (reference sequence). The CDR3 consists of 17 residues. V shed 7 bases and J 5 bases; nucleotides not matched to a gene: 14. CDR3 loop: CASTDSPLAGAKDTQYF. The CDR3 DNA is TGTGCCAGTACCGACTCCCCACTAGCGGGAGCGAAAGATACGCAGTATTTT.

The rearrangement links TRBV7-5 to TRBJ2-7; TRBD1 reflects the table's D call only, with no check against the DNA. TRBV7-5 is annotated as a pseudogene. CDR3 length: 16 amino acids. Here the CDR3 reads CVRSLARDRSSYEQYF. CDR3 nucleotides: TGTGTCAGAAGCTTAGCAAGGGACAGAAGCTCCTACGAGCAGTACTTC.

The rearrangement joins TRBV19 to TRBJ1-1, with TRBD1 as a possible D gene (6 bases). The length of the CDR3 is 13 residues. Per germline, CDR1 LNHDA and CDR2 SQIVND (reference sequence). The V end was cut by 5 bases, the J end by 5 bases, with 12 bases between. CDR3 sequence reads: CASSQQGITEAFF. CDR3 bases: TGTGCCAGTAGTCAGCAGGGGATAACTGAAGCTTTCTTT.

The chain has TRBV5-1 and TRBJ2-2; D perhaps matches TRBD1 (5 bases). Germline loops: CDR1 SGHRS, CDR2 YFSETQ. V was clipped by 2 bases and J by 6 bases, with 8 bases between them. This CDR3 has 13 residues. CDR3 nucleotides: TGCGCCAGCAGCTTCCAGGGATCCGGGGAGCTGTTTTTT. Its translation is CASSFQGSGELFF.

Concerning this clone: Other nucleotide sequences from this sample produce the same CDR3. This rearrangement joins TRBV7-9 to TRBJ2-7, with D tentatively TRBD2 (6 bases). With 1 base removed from V and 4 bases from J, the gap between germline ends came to 8 bases. Germline assignment: CDR1 SEHNR and CDR2 FQNEAQ (reference sequence). This CDR3 has 13 residues. This CDR3 is CASSLVGGYEQYF. The CDR3 DNA is TGTGCCAGCAGCTTAGTGGGGGGTTACGAGCAGTACTTC.

This chain joins TRBV9 and TRBJ2-1; tentative D call: TRBD1 (5 bases). The CDR3 sequence is 11 residues long. Germline CDR1 is SGDLS and CDR2 is YYNGEE. Between the trimmed V and J ends, which lost 0 bases and 16 bases, there was a span of 11 bases. CDR3 protein: CASSVGQLDFF. The CDR3 region has the DNA TGTGCCAGCAGCGTAGGACAGCTGGATTTCTTC.

V gene TRBV7-9 combines with J gene TRBJ2-2; TRBD2 might be the D (5 bases). Trimming shortened V by 4 bases and J by 6 bases, and 21 bases separated the two germline ends. The CDR3 is 17 amino acids. Germline loops: CDR1 SEHNR, CDR2 FQNEAQ (reference sequence). The CDR3 is CASSWTPPGFVPGELFF. CDR3 DNA: TGTGCCAGCAGCTGGACCCCACCGGGGTTTGTTCCCGGGGAGCTGTTTTTT.

The CDR3 DNA reads TGCGCCAGCAGCCAAGTAGACCGGAGAGGCACAGATACGCAGTATTTT. Its translation is CASSQVDRRGTDTQYF. The V and J genes are TRBV4-1 and TRBJ2-3; D remains unclear. The germline gives CDR1 MGHRA, CDR2 YSYEKL. V lost 1 base and J 1 base, leaving 12 bases between the germline ends. The CDR3 is 16 residues long.

This clone occurred once. This chain connects TRBV27 to TRBJ2-7; 8 bases are a match to TRBD1. The CDR3 consists of 17 residues. J gave up 7 bases and V 0 bases, and 14 bases lay outside the gene matches. Germline loops: CDR1 MNHEY, CDR2 SMNVEV (reference sequence). CDR3 loop: CASSLSIPDRVFGEQYF. CDR3 coding DNA: TGTGCCAGCAGTTTATCGATACCGGACAGGGTGTTTGGGGAGCAGTACTTC.

The V gene is TRBV11-2, the J gene TRBJ2-2; 7 bases map to TRBD2. This CDR3 spans 16 amino acids. J was trimmed by 7 bases and V by 1 base; bases with no gene match: 9. The V gene's germline CDR1 is SGHAT and CDR2 FQNNGV. CDR3 sequence: CASSLVGGGNVGELFF. CDR3 DNA sequence: TGTGCCAGCAGCTTAGTCGGCGGGGGTAACGTCGGGGAGCTGTTTTTT.

This chain's CDR3 is CASDGRFYGYTF. The CDR3 DNA reads as TGTGCCAGCGACGGCAGGTTCTATGGCTACACCTTC. The rearrangement links TRBV27 to TRBJ1-2, with D unresolved. The CDR3 is 12 residues long. CDR1 MNHEY and CDR2 SMNVEV come from the germline V gene (reference sequence). V lost 8 bases and J lost 4, with 11 bases in between.

This clone was detected once. V is TRBV6-6 and J is TRBJ2-3; TRBD1 agrees at 7 bases. The V gene end was trimmed by 0 bases and the J gene end by 2 bases; junction bases not matched to a gene: 2. Looked up from germline, CDR1 is MNHNY and CDR2 is SVGAGI (reference sequence). The CDR3 has 15 residues. This CDR3 is CASSYSGTDTDTQYF. DNA of the CDR3: TGTGCCAGCAGTTACTCCGGGACAGACACAGATACGCAGTATTTT.

This chain links TRBV28 with TRBJ1-4; no reliable D call. The germline V gene has CDR1 MDHEN and CDR2 SYDVKM. The CDR3 contains 14 residues. V shed 5 bases and J shed 11 bases, with 18 bases lying between them. CDR3 amino acids: CASSLRMESGKLFF. DNA of the CDR3: TGTGCCAGCAGTCTTCGGATGGAATCGGGGAAACTGTTTTTT.